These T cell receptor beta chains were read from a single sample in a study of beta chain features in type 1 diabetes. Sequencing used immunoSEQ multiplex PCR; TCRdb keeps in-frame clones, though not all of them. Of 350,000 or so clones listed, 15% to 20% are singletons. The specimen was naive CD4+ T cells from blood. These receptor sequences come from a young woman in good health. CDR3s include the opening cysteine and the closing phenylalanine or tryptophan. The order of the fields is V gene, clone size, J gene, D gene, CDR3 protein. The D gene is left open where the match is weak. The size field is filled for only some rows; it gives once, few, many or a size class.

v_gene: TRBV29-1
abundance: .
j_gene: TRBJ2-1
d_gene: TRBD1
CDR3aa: CSAADRAHEQFF

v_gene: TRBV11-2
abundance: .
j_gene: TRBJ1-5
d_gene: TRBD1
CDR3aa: CASSLGTGGVTQPQHF

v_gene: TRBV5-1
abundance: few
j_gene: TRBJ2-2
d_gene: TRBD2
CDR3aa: CASSFSGRASAGELFF

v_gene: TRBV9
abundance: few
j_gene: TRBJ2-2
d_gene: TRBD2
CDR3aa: CASSVAGGTGELFF

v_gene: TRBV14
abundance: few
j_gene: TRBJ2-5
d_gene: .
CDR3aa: CASSQAGQPQETQYF

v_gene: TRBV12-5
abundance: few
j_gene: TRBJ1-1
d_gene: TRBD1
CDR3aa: CASGLGQVNTEAFF

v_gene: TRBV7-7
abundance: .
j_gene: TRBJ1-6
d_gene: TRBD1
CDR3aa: CASSHGTARSSYNSPLHF

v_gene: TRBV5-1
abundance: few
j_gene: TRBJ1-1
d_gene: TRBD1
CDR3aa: CASSLEGTATEAFF

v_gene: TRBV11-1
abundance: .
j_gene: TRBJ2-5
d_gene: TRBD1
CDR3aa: CASSPQDRGPLETQYF

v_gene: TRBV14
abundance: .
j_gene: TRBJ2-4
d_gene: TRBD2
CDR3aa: CASSHSGGGNIQYF

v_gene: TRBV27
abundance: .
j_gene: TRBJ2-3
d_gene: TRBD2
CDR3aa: CASSLRLAGAADTQYF

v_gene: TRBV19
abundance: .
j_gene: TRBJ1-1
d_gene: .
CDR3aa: CASSTPQGNTEAFF

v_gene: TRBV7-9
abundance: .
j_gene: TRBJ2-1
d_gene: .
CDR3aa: CASSLEALLPEQFF

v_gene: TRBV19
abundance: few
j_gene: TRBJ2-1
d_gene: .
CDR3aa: CASSSQGGYNEQFF

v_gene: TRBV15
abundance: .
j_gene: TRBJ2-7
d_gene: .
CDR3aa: CATSRGHSVPNEQYF

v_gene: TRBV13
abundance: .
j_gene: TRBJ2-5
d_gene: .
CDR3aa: CASSLEAGIETQYF

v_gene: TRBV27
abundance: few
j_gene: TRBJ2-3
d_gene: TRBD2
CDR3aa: CASSFSPGLAGSTDTQYF

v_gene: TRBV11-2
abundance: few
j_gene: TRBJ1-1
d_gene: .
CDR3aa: CASSLDREAFF

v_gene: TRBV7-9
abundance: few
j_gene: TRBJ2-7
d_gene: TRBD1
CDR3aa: CASSSGTGYEQYF

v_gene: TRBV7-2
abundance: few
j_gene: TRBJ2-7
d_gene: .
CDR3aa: CASSPPGTQGLREQYF

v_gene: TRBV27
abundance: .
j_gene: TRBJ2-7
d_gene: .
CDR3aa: CASSLGGRALYEQYF

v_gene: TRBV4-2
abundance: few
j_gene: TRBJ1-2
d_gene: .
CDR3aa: CASSQDRPGGYTF

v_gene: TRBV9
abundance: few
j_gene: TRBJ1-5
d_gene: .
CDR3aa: CASSVHSNQPQHF

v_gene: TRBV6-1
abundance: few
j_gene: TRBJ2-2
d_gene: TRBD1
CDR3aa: CASTGGGQGPGELFF

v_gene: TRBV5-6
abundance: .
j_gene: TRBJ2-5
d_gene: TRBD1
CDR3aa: CASSLVAGGQETQYF

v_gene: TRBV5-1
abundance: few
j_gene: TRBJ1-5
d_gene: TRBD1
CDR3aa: CASSPGDRSNQPQHF

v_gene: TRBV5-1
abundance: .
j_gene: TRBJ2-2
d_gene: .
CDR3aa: CASSLVSPAGTGELFF

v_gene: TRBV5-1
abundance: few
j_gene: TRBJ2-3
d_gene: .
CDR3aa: CASSSVGGATDTQYF

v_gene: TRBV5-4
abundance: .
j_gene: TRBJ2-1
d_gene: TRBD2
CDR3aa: CASSLGGGGAGEQFF

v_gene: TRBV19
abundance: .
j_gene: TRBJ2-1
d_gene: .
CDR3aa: CASKQGRNNEQFF

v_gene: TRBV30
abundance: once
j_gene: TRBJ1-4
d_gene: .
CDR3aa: CAWSLGLNEKLFF

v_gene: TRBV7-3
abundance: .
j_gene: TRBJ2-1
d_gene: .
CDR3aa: CASSLRWGVYNEQFF

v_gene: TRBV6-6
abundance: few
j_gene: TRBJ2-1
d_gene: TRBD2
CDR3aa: CASSYSFSGGPNEQFF